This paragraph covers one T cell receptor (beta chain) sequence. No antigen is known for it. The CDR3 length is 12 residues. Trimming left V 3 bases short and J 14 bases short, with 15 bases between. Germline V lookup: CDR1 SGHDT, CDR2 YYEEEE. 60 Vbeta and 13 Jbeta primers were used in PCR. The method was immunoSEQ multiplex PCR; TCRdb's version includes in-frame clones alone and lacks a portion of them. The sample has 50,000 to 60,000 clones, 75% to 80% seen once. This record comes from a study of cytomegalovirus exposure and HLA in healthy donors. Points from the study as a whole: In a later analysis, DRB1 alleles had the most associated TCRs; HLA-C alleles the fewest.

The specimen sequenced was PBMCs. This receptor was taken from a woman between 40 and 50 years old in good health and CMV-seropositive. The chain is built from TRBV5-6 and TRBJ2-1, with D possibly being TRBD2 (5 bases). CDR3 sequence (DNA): TGTGCCAGCAGCTGGATGTACAGAGCGGAGTTCTTC. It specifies CASSWMYRAEFF.